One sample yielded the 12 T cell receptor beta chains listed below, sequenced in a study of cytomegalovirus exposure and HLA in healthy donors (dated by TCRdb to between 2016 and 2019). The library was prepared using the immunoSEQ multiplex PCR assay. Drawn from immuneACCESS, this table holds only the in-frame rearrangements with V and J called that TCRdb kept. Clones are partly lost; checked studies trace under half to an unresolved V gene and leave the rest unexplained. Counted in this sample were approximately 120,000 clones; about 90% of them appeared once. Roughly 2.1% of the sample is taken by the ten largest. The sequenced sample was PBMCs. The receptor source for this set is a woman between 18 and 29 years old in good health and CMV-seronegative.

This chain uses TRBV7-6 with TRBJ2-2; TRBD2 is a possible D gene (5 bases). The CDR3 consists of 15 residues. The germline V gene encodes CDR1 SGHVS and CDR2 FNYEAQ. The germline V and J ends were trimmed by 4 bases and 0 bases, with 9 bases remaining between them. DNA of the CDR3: TGTGCCAGCAGCTCCCGGGATTCGAACACCGGGGAGCTGTTTTTT. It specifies CASSSRDSNTGELFF.

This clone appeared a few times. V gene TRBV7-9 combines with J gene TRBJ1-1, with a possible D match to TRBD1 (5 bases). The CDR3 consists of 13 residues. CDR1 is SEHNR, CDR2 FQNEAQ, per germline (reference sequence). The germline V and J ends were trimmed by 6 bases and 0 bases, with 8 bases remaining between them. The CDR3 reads CASRDSLNTEAFF. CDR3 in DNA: TGTGCCAGCAGAGACAGCTTGAACACTGAAGCTTTCTTT.

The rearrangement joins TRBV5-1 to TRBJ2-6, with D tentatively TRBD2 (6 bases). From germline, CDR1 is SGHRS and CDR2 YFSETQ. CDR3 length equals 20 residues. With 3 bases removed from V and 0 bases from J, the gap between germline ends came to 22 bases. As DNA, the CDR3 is TGCGCCAGCAGCTCCCTGAGTCTTCCGGGACTCGCCTCTGGGGCCAACGTCCTGACTTTC. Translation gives CASSSLSLPGLASGANVLTF.

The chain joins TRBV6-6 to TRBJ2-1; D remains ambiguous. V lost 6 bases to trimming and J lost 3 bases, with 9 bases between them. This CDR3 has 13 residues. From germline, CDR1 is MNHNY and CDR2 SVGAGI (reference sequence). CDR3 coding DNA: TGTGCCAGCAGAAAAGAGAGCTACAATGAGCAGTTCTTC. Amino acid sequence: CASRKESYNEQFF.

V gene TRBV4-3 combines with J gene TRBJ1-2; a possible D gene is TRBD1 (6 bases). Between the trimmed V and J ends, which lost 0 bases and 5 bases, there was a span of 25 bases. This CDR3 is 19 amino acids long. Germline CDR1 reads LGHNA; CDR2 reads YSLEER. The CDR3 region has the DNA TGCGCCAGCAGCCAAGACCCGCGCGTGGGGGGGGGCGCGAGTTATGGCTACACCTTC. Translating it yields CASSQDPRVGGGASYGYTF.

The CDR3 loop is CASSSGGTDTQYF. Here the CDR3 DNA reads TGTGCCAGCAGCTCGGGGGGCACAGATACGCAGTATTTT. The chain joins TRBV7-7 to TRBJ2-3; TRBD2 is a possible D gene (6 bases). Germline CDR1 and CDR2: SSHAT and FNYEAQ (reference sequence). V lost 4 bases, J lost 1 base, and 6 bases lay in between. The CDR3 runs to 13 residues.

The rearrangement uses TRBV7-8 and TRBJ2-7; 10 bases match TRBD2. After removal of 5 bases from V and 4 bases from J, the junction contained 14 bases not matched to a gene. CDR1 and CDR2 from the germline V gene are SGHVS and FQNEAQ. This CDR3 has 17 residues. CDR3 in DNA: TGTGCCAGCAGCCTTAGGCCGTCTAGCGGGAGTTGGTACGAGCAGTACTTC. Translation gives CASSLRPSSGSWYEQYF.

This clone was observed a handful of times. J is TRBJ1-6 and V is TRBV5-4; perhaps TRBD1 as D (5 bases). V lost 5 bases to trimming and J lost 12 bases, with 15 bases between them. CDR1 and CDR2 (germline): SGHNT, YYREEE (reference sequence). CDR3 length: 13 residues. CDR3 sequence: CASRRDAGGPLHF. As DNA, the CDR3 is TGTGCCAGCAGACGTGACGCGGGGGGACCCCTCCACTTT.

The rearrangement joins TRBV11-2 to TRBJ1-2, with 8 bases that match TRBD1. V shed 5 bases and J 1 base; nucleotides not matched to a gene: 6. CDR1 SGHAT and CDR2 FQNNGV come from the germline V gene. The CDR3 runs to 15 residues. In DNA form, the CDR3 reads TGTGCCAGCAGCCTCTTAACAGGGGGTAACTATGGCTACACCTTC. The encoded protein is CASSLLTGGNYGYTF.

CDR3 in amino acids: CASSLWAHYTF. The CDR3 nucleotides read TGTGCCAGCAGCTTATGGGCCCACTACACCTTC. J is TRBJ1-2 and V is TRBV7-2; D gene ambiguous. Trimming took off 2 bases at V and 10 bases at J, with 8 bases between the two ends. CDR1 and CDR2 (germline): SGHTA, FQGNSA. The CDR3 is 11 residues long.

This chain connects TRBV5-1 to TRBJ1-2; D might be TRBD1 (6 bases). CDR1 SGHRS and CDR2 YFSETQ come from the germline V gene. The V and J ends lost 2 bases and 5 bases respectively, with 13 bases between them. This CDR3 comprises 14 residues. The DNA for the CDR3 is TGCGCCAGCAGCTTCCTACAGGGTGGGTATGGCTACACCTTC. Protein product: CASSFLQGGYGYTF.

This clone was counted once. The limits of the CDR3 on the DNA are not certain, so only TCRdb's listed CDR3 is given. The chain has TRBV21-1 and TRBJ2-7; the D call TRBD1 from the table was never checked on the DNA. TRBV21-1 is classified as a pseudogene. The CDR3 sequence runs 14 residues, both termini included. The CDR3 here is CASSKVGAGNGQYF.